Listed below are T cell receptor beta chains from one sample, sequenced in a study of B cell selection in AIRE deficiency. Profiled with immunoSEQ multiplex PCR; TCRdb holds only in-frame clones, not every one. The table has under 20,000 clones, about 92% seen once. The sample consisted of CD4+CD25+ Tregs sorted from PBMCs. These TCRs come from a human donor in good health. Each CDR3 is given with its conserved first and last residue. The D gene is left open where the match is weak. Clone size is not always given. Where it is, it says once, few, many or a class for expanded clones.

clone_size	v_call	j_call	d_call	cdr3_aa	cdr3_nt
-	TRBV7-4	TRBJ2-7	-	CASSLDSFFSEQYF	TGTGCCAGCAGCTTAGATTCTTTTTTCAGTGAGCAGTACTTC
-	TRBV9	TRBJ2-1	TRBD2	CASSVLAVGLHEQFF	TGTGCCAGCAGCGTACTAGCGGTGGGGCTCCATGAGCAGTTCTTC
-	TRBV28	TRBJ1-2	-	CASSLPPPGVGGYTF	TGTGCCAGCAGTTTACCCCCTCCAGGGGTAGGTGGCTACACCTTC
-	TRBV4-3	TRBJ2-5	-	CASSQDPTRRGTQYF	TGCGCCAGCAGCCAAGACCCCACCCGAAGGGGGACCCAGTACTTC
-	TRBV28	TRBJ1-3	TRBD1	CASSLRGTGGPGNTIYF	TGTGCCAGCAGTCTAAGGGGGACAGGGGGGCCTGGAAACACCATATATTTT
-	TRBV9	TRBJ2-5	-	CASSVGERQETQYF	TGTGCCAGCAGCGTAGGGGAAAGGCAAGAGACCCAGTACTTC
-	TRBV27	TRBJ2-3	TRBD1	CASSSGQGLSTQYF	TGTGCCAGCAGCTCGGGACAGGGTTTATCTACGCAGTATTTT
-	TRBV6-1	TRBJ2-3	TRBD2	CASSASGSNGDTQYF	TGTGCCAGCAGTGCTAGCGGGAGTAATGGGGATACGCAGTATTTT
once	TRBV5-4	TRBJ2-3	TRBD2	CASRTDGGSTDTQYF	TGTGCCAGCAGAACCGACGGGGGGAGCACAGATACGCAGTATTTT
-	TRBV6-5	TRBJ2-7	-	CASSGGSHSYEQYF	TGTGCCAGCAGCGGGGGCTCCCACTCCTACGAGCAGTACTTC
-	TRBV28	TRBJ1-4	-	CASSMPRGKLFF	TGTGCCAGCAGTATGCCCAGGGGAAAACTGTTTTTT
-	TRBV18	TRBJ1-1	TRBD1	CASSKTGATEAFF	TGTGCCAGCTCCAAGACAGGGGCCACTGAAGCTTTCTTT
-	TRBV6-6	TRBJ1-2	TRBD1	CASRLGGGQGGYTF	TGTGCCAGCAGGCTCGGGGGGGGACAGGGTGGCTACACCTTC
-	TRBV7-3	TRBJ2-2	-	CASSPTLQGTGELFF	TGTGCCAGCAGCCCGACGCTCCAGGGGACCGGGGAGCTGTTTTTT
-	TRBV2	TRBJ2-3	-	CAGGTAFTDTQYF	TGTGCCGGGGGGACCGCATTCACAGATACGCAGTATTTT
-	TRBV5-6	TRBJ2-7	TRBD2	CASSPGLAAAYEQYF	TGTGCCAGCAGCCCGGGACTAGCGGCGGCCTACGAGCAGTACTTC
-	TRBV5-1	TRBJ2-3	TRBD1	CASSLQGATPQGQYF	TGCGCCAGCAGCTTACAGGGGGCGACCCCCCAGGGGCAGTATTTT
-	TRBV7-2	TRBJ2-6	-	CASSLQRSGANVLTF	TGTGCCAGCAGCTTACAGCGCTCTGGGGCCAACGTCCTGACTTTC
-	TRBV6-4	TRBJ2-5	-	CASSVNQGRETQYF	TGTGCCAGCAGCGTTAATCAGGGGAGAGAGACCCAGTACTTC
-	TRBV7-9	TRBJ1-1	-	CAVLSPTEAFF	TGTGCCGTCCTTAGCCCGACTGAAGCTTTCTTT
-	TRBV19	TRBJ2-7	-	CASSTRFRDGGEQYF	TGTGCCAGTAGTACTCGATTCCGGGACGGCGGTGAGCAGTACTTC
-	TRBV18	TRBJ2-7	-	CASSPQSSSYEQYF	TGTGCCAGCTCACCACAGAGTAGCTCCTACGAGCAGTACTTC
-	TRBV7-8	TRBJ1-2	-	CASSLRQASLGNYGYTF	TGTGCCAGCAGCTTAAGACAGGCTTCACTGGGTAACTATGGCTACACCTTC
-	TRBV2	TRBJ2-5	-	CASSPPSGRETQYF	TGTGCCAGCAGCCCTCCCTCTGGGAGGGAGACCCAGTACTTC
-	TRBV6-6	TRBJ1-4	-	CASSRGNEKLFF	TGTGCCAGCAGTAGGGGGAATGAAAAACTGTTTTTT
-	TRBV9	TRBJ1-6	-	CASSPASDGLTPLHF	TGTGCCAGCAGCCCCGCCTCGGACGGCCTAACGCCCCTCCACTTT
-	TRBV29-1	TRBJ1-2	-	CSATELVNYGYTF	TGCAGCGCTACCGAGTTGGTGAACTATGGCTACACCTTC
-	TRBV7-9	TRBJ2-2	TRBD1	CASSLGTGRMGELFF	TGTGCCAGCAGCCTCGGGACAGGGAGGATGGGGGAGCTGTTTTTT
-	TRBV7-2	TRBJ1-1	-	CASSLMGHLNTEAFF	TGTGCCAGCAGCTTAATGGGGCACCTGAACACTGAAGCTTTCTTT
-	TRBV7-2	TRBJ2-7	-	CASSLAPASSYEQYF	TGTGCCAGCAGCTTAGCCCCCGCCAGCTCCTACGAGCAGTACTTC
-	TRBV6-5	TRBJ2-5	-	CASSYSYRQETQYF	TGTGCCAGCAGTTACTCGTACAGGCAAGAGACCCAGTACTTC
-	TRBV10-3	TRBJ1-2	-	CAISENAANYGYTF	TGTGCCATCAGTGAAAACGCGGCGAATTATGGCTACACCTTC
-	TRBV29-1	TRBJ2-2	-	CSVEEGGRPLNTGELFF	TGCAGCGTTGAAGAAGGAGGGAGACCTTTGAACACCGGGGAGCTGTTTTTT
once	TRBV19	TRBJ1-5	-	CASRDSIGSAGIRPQHF	TGTGCCAGTAGGGACAGTATCGGATCGGCAGGTATTCGGCCCCAGCATTTT
-	TRBV15	TRBJ1-1	-	CATSPANTEAFF	TGTGCCACCAGCCCTGCCAACACTGAAGCTTTCTTT
-	TRBV6-1	TRBJ2-5	-	CASSYGETQYF	TGTGCCAGCAGTTACGGCGAGACCCAGTACTTC
-	TRBV7-9	TRBJ1-5	-	CASSGRQNQPQHF	TGTGCCAGCAGCGGACGACAGAATCAGCCCCAGCATTTT
-	TRBV5-4	TRBJ2-3	-	CASSLVGAKDTQYF	TGTGCCAGCAGCTTGGTTGGGGCCAAAGATACGCAGTATTTT
-	TRBV5-1	TRBJ2-3	-	CASSLAPGTPQYF	TGCGCCAGCAGCTTGGCCCCGGGGACTCCGCAGTATTTT
-	TRBV2	TRBJ2-5	-	CATLRGNAGGGETQYF	TGTGCCACCCTAAGGGGGAACGCGGGTGGGGGGGAGACCCAGTACTTC
-	TRBV27	TRBJ2-1	-	CASSLDGSSYNEQFF	TGTGCCAGCAGCTTAGACGGAAGCTCCTACAATGAGCAGTTCTTC
once	TRBV2	TRBJ1-2	TRBD1	CASRGDRGEVYGYTF	TGTGCCAGCAGGGGGGACAGGGGAGAGGTTTATGGCTACACCTTC
-	TRBV4-3	TRBJ2-1	TRBD1	CASSPWTGSSYNEQFF	TGCGCCAGCAGCCCCTGGACAGGGAGCTCCTACAATGAGCAGTTCTTC
-	TRBV6-6	TRBJ1-5	TRBD1	CASFPTGGNQPQHF	TGTGCCAGCTTCCCGACAGGGGGCAATCAGCCCCAGCATTTT
large	TRBV30	TRBJ1-1	-	CAWTLGTLNTEAFF	TGTGCCTGGACCTTAGGGACACTGAACACTGAAGCTTTCTTT
-	TRBV7-2	TRBJ2-7	-	CASSLMRAANVYEQYF	TGTGCCAGCAGCTTAATGCGGGCAGCCAATGTCTACGAGCAGTACTTC
-	TRBV28	TRBJ2-5	-	CASSSAQETQYF	TGTGCCAGCAGTTCCGCTCAAGAGACCCAGTACTTC
-	TRBV4-1	TRBJ2-1	TRBD2	CASSQPNLAGVQFF	TGCGCCAGCAGCCAACCTAACCTAGCGGGAGTTCAATTCTTC